Below are 13 T cell receptor beta chains sequenced from a single sample in a study of blood T cell repertoires in COVID-19. Libraries were prepared by immunoSEQ multiplex PCR; TCRdb keeps only in-frame clonotypes and omits some of them. This table holds about 94,000 clones, 80% to 90% found once. Sequencing was performed on peripheral blood. The receptors stem from a woman of 80 years or more with acute or convalescent COVID-19.

This rearrangement joins TRBV7-2 to TRBJ1-2; D is undetermined. The CDR3 covers 13 residues. V was trimmed by 4 bases and J by 7 bases, leaving 13 bases between them. Germline CDR1 reads SGHTA; CDR2 reads FQGNSA. The CDR3 DNA reads as TGTGCCAGCAGCTCAAGCGGGGTCTCTGGCTACACCTTC. Protein product: CASSSSGVSGYTF.

V and J are TRBV7-2 and TRBJ1-6; no reliable D call. CDR1 is SGHTA and CDR2 is FQGNSA in the germline V gene. Trimming took 1 base from V and 9 from J, leaving 7 bases between them. This CDR3 spans 13 amino acids. CDR3: CASSLDRGSPLHF. The CDR3 DNA reads TGTGCCAGCAGCTTAGATCGGGGTTCACCCCTCCACTTT.

The chain couples TRBV7-9 to TRBJ1-1; TRBD1 matches 11 bases. Germline CDR1 reads SEHNR; CDR2 reads FQNEAQ (reference sequence). V trimming: 3 bases; J trimming: 3 bases; junction bases outside the gene matches: 3. CDR3 length equals 15 residues. The CDR3 loop reads CASSLPGQGDTEAFF. CDR3 in DNA: TGTGCCAGCAGCTTGCCGGGACAGGGGGACACTGAAGCTTTCTTT. The whole variable domain, remainder taken from reference TRBV7-9 and TRBJ1-1, is DTGVSQNPRHKITKRGQNVTFRCDPISEHNRLYWYRQTLGQGPEFLTYFQNEAQLEKSRLLSDRFSAERPKGSFSTLEIQRTEQGDSAMYLCASSLPGQGDTEAFFGQGTRLTVV.

The chain recombines TRBV4-1 with TRBJ2-3; 7 bases map to TRBD2. This CDR3 has 15 residues. Germline assignment: CDR1 MGHRA and CDR2 YSYEKL. V dropped 1 base and J dropped 0; count of bases not matched to a gene: 1. CDR3 nucleotide sequence: TGCGCCAGCAGCCAAGTTAGCGGGAGCACAGATACGCAGTATTTT. Translating gives CASSQVSGSTDTQYF.

This sequence joins TRBV28 and TRBJ2-7, with D tentatively TRBD2 (6 bases). The CDR3 is made up of 15 amino acids. CDR1 MDHEN and CDR2 SYDVKM come from the germline V gene. Trimming stripped 6 bases from V and 0 bases from J, with 15 bases between. For the CDR3, the DNA is TGTGCCAGCAGCGTTATTGGCGGGGTCTCCTACGAGCAGTACTTC. It codes for CASSVIGGVSYEQYF. The full variable domain, completed using reference TRBV28 and TRBJ2-7, is DVKVTQSSRYLVKRTGEKVFLECVQDMDHENMFWYRQDPGLGLRLIYFSYDVKMKEKGDIPEGYSVSREKKERFSLILESASTNQTSMYLCASSVIGGVSYEQYFGPGTRLTVT.

This clone was seen a handful of times. The chain couples TRBV5-5 to TRBJ2-1; a possible D gene is TRBD1 (6 bases). There are 14 residues in the CDR3. Trimming pared 4 bases from V and 9 bases from J, leaving 17 bases between. Germline V gene lookup returns CDR1 SGHKS and CDR2 YYEKEE (reference sequence). The CDR3 reads CASSPGFVGAEQFF. CDR3 in DNA: TGTGCCAGCAGCCCGGGGTTTGTGGGGGCTGAGCAGTTCTTC.

The rearrangement links TRBV9 to TRBJ2-2, with TRBD1 matching over 7 bases. Germline CDR1 SGDLS, CDR2 YYNGEE. The CDR3 length is 17 residues. The junction had 10 bases not matched to a gene; V was cut back by 0 bases and J by 5 bases. CDR3 amino acids: CASSVGQGGRVTGELFF. In nucleotides, the CDR3 is TGTGCCAGCAGCGTAGGGCAAGGGGGCCGGGTGACCGGGGAGCTGTTTTTT. Together with reference TRBV9 and TRBJ2-2, the CDR3 gives the full variable domain: DSGVTQTPKHLITATGQRVTLRCSPRSGDLSVYWYQQSLDQGLQFLIQYYNGEERAKGNILERFSAQQFPDLHSELNLSSLELGDSALYFCASSVGQGGRVTGELFFGEGSRLTVL.

The sample holds a few counts of this clone. The genes are TRBV3-1 (or the pseudogene TRBV3-2) and TRBJ2-7; 8 bases match TRBD2. V lost 2 bases to trimming and J lost 7 bases; unmatched junction nucleotides: 7. This CDR3 is 14 amino acids long. Per the germline V gene, CDR1 is LGHDT and CDR2 is YNNKEL (reference sequence). The CDR3 sequence is CASSQSGGQGEQYF. The CDR3 DNA reads as TGTGCCAGCAGCCAAAGCGGGGGCCAGGGGGAGCAGTACTTC.

This rearrangement joins TRBV6-1 to TRBJ2-1; 9 bases match TRBD2. Germline V lookup: CDR1 MNHNS, CDR2 SASEGT. The CDR3 extends over 15 amino acids. The V gene end was trimmed by 1 base and the J gene end by 14 bases; junction bases not matched to a gene: 12. The CDR3 DNA is TGTGCCAGCAGTGAAGAAGCGGGGGGCACCTGGCCGAAGTTCTTC. This sequence encodes CASSEEAGGTWPKFF.

The chain joins TRBV11-2 to TRBJ1-1; D is perhaps TRBD1 (5 bases). In germline, CDR1 is SGHAT, CDR2 FQNNGV. The CDR3 has 13 amino acids. V was cut by 4 bases and J by 4 bases, with 10 bases left in between. The CDR3 nucleotides are TGTGCCAGCAGCTGGCAGGGCATCACTGAAGCTTTCTTT. This sequence encodes CASSWQGITEAFF.

The genes are TRBV19 and TRBJ1-2; 7 nucleotides align to TRBD1. CDR1 is LNHDA and CDR2 is SQIVND in the germline V gene (reference sequence). The J segment lost 4 bases and the V segment lost 6 bases, leaving 8 bases of the junction unmatched. This CDR3 spans 14 amino acids. CDR3 region: CASRRDGDSYGYTF. The DNA of the CDR3 is TGTGCCAGTAGGCGGGATGGGGACAGCTATGGCTACACCTTC.

In this sample, this clone turned up a few times. The chain employs TRBV5-5 and TRBJ1-1; 9 nucleotides align to TRBD1. Trimming cost V 0 bases and J 4 bases; bases outside gene matches: 1. The CDR3 sequence is 14 residues long. Germline V gene lookup returns CDR1 SGHKS and CDR2 YYEKEE (reference sequence). The CDR3 region is CASSLGDRVTEAFF. DNA of the CDR3: TGTGCCAGCAGCTTGGGGGACAGGGTCACTGAAGCTTTCTTT.

The chain employs TRBV21-1 and TRBJ1-5; the table's D call TRBD1 went unverified against the DNA. TRBV21-1 is deemed a pseudogene. The CDR3 totals 16 residues. For the CDR3, the DNA is TGTGCCAGCAGCAAGGAGACACAGGGGTATAATCAGCCCCAGCATTTT. It translates to CASSKETQGYNQPQHF.